This TCR beta chain was captured by sequencing in a study of shared clonotypes between healthy human individuals (dated by TCRdb to the early 2020s). Regarding the research as a whole: The cohort comprised two women and three men aged 18 to 49 years. Per donor, three plates each were used for CD4 naive and CD4 memory, two for CD8 naive, and one for CD8 memory. The study deeply sequenced blood TCR repertoires of five healthy adults to estimate repertoire size and the extent of clonotype sharing between individuals. Different laboratories and diverse techniques were used to prepare libraries and sequence TCR repertoires, to increase sequencing depth and limit assay-specific biases. Leukapheresis yielded between about 0.94 and 9.5 billion PBMCs per donor.

Using the deep immunoSEQ assay, TCR CDR3 regions were amplified from genomic DNA by multiplex PCR. Extracted genomic DNA from each cell subset was distributed evenly across all wells of several immunoSEQ 96-well plates, and each plate was treated as a replicate. For sorted subsets, each replicate PCR was loaded with approximately 200 ng genomic DNA, equivalent to approximately 33,000 T cell genomes. Purified libraries were quantified with a Qubit 3.0 fluorometer, sized on a Bioanalyzer 2100, and re-quantified with the KAPA Library Quantification kit. Every immunoSEQ 96-well plate was sequenced on a dedicated single-read 150-cycle Illumina NextSeq 550 flow cell. The study's own analysis went as follows. Because the immunoSEQ output held only junctional sequences and lacked quality scores, the filtering could not match the filtering applied to full-length reads. To assign V/J genes and CDR3, sequences were annotated using PyIR, a Python wrapper for IgBLAST v1.9, with IMGT germline references. Reads were removed for weak V/J assignments (E-value above 1e-6), missing CDR3, stop codons, out-of-frame junctions, or ambiguous translated residues. V3J clonotypes were defined as sequences sharing an identical inferred V gene, J gene, and CDR3 amino acid sequence. To compute the percentage overlap between repertoires, the number of shared unique clonotypes was divided by the size of the smaller repertoire. Richness of each repertoire was evaluated using RTK rarefaction, the Chao1 estimator, and Recon v2.1 estimates of unobserved clonotypes. Generation probabilities were computed with OLGA for all TCRbeta clonotypes obtained by the gDNA method from a handful of donors. Sourced from immuneACCESS, this table was stored by TCRdb with only in-frame sequences that have V and J called. A share of the clones is absent; for the studies checked, an unresolved V gene accounts for under half, and the remainder has no known explanation. V and J calls and clone size are given by that table; D and trimming were obtained from the DNA. In this sample the table shows fewer than 3 million clones, roughly 92% of which occur a single time. The ten largest clones add up to around 0.38% of the sample.

Results and caveats for the whole study, not just this receptor: Estimated clonotype richness was generally larger for naive than for memory subsets. Higher generation probabilities were observed for clonotypes shared by all four sorted-subset donors than for non-shared clonotypes. Only blood was sampled, and tissue TCR repertoires likely differ from those in blood. Across a few donors, approximately 5% of naive CD4, around 3.5% of naive CD8, around 2.5% of memory CD4, and 0.3% to 0.45% of memory CD8 clonotypes were shared. Because the study included a small number of donors, the genetic and exposure-history diversity represented was limited. Incomplete sequencing was indicated by rarefaction of sorted-subset datasets, despite the large sequencing depth. Pairwise subsampling led to the expectation that sequencing depth would affect the degree of clonotype sharing among donors.

Concerning this clone: Its antigen target is currently unknown. No quality values exist for individual bases; no much larger clone is one base distant.

The junction carries 11 bases between V and J, which are trimmed by 4 bases and 2 bases respectively. Reading the germline V gene gives CDR1 KGHSH and CDR2 LQKENI. The CDR3 has 14 amino acids, counting the end cysteine and phenylalanine. Only the CDR3 part of the read is kept: 42 bases, read in frame from the first base. The donors were healthy, HIV-negative adults who had no recently reported acute infections or vaccinations. All donors were Caucasian adults living in Nashville, Tennessee, USA. CD4+ T cells were enriched by magnetic negative selection, after which naive cells were positively selected on CD45RA and the negative fraction was taken as the memory subset. Blood was collected by leukapheresis, and PBMCs were isolated by Ficoll-Histopaque density gradient centrifugation and then cryopreserved in liquid nitrogen vapor phase. Analytical flow cytometry was used to check the purity and quantity of each magnetically sorted T cell population. Each sorted fraction had its genomic DNA isolated and then quantified by UV absorbance on a Nanodrop 2000c.

The chain couples TRBV18 to TRBJ2-5, with TRBD1 perhaps the D gene, on 5 matching bases. The TCR originated in a man aged 18 to 29 in good health. Some clones in this sample may be carry-over from other donors' samples. The sequencing sample was made of naive CD4+ T cells from PBMCs. The cell subset or site label, read with the paper, signifies: CD45RA+ positively selected. The DNA is TGTGCCAGCTCACTCACCGACAGACAAGAGACCCAGTACTTC. The encoded protein is CASSLTDRQETQYF.